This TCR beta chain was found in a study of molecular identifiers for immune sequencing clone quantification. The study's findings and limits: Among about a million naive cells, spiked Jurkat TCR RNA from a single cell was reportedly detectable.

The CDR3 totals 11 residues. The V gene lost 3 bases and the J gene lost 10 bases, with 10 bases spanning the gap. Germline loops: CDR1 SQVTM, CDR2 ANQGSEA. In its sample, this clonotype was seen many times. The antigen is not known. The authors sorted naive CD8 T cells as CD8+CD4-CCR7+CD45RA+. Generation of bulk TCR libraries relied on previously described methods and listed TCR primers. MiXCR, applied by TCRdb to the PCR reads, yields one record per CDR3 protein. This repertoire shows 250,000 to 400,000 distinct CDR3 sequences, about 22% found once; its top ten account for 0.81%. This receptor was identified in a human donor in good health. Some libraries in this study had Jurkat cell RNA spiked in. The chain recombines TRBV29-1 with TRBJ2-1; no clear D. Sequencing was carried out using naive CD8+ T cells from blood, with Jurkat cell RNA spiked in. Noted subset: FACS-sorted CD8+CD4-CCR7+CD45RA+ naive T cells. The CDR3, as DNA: TGCAGCGTTGAGAGTTCGTTGGAGCAGTTCTTC. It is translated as CSVESSLEQFF.